This paragraph reports one T cell receptor beta chain. Its recognized antigen is unknown. One base away there is no much larger clone; base qualities are not given. Using the deep immunoSEQ assay, multiplex PCR amplified TCR CDR3 regions from genomic DNA. For each cell subset, the extracted genomic DNA was distributed evenly across all wells of several immunoSEQ 96-well plates, and each plate served as one replicate. For sorted subsets, approximately 0.2 ug of genomic DNA, equivalent to around 30,000 T cell genomes, went into each replicate PCR. The purified libraries were quantified using a Qubit 3.0 fluorometer, sized with a Bioanalyzer 2100, and then quantified again using the KAPA Library Quantification kit. A separate single-read 150-cycle Illumina NextSeq 550 flow cell was used to sequence each immunoSEQ 96-well plate. Regarding the original processing steps: The immunoSEQ output contained only junctional sequences without quality scores, so filtering could not match that applied to full-length reads. Sequences were annotated with PyIR, a Python wrapper for IgBLAST v1.9, and V/J genes and CDR3 were assigned using IMGT germline references. Reads with weak V/J assignments (E-value above 1e-6), missing CDR3, stop codons, out-of-frame junctions, or ambiguous translated residues were removed. A V3J clonotype was defined by an identical inferred V gene, J gene, and CDR3 amino acid sequence. The percentage overlap between two repertoires was calculated by dividing the number of shared unique clonotypes by the size of the smaller repertoire. Richness of each repertoire was evaluated using RTK rarefaction, the Chao1 estimator, and Recon v2.1 estimates of unobserved clonotypes. OLGA was used to compute generation probabilities for all TCRbeta clonotypes that the gDNA method yielded from a handful of donors. Imported from immuneACCESS, the table was reduced by TCRdb to in-frame sequences with V and J called. These copies leave out some clones; in studies compared against another copy, an unresolved V gene accounts for under half, and the cause of the remainder is not known. D and trimming come from the DNA, and the V and J calls and clone size come from that table. This sample has roughly 600,000 clones in its table, and 95% to 98% of those were observed once. Jointly, the top ten make up 0.3% of the sample.

The data belong to a study of shared clonotypes between healthy human individuals (TCRdb year 2020). With regard to the full study: The cohort comprised a couple of women and a few men aged 18 to 49 years. Per donor, three plates each were used for CD4 naive and CD4 memory, two for CD8 naive, and one for CD8 memory. Blood TCR repertoires of several healthy adults were deeply sequenced to estimate repertoire size and the extent of clonotype sharing between individuals. To increase sequencing depth and limit assay-specific biases, different laboratories used diverse techniques to prepare libraries and sequence TCR repertoires. Leukapheresis yielded between about 0.8 and 8.9 billion PBMCs per donor. What the work shows at the level of the full study, not this receptor alone: Incomplete sequencing was indicated by rarefaction of sorted-subset datasets, despite the large sequencing depth. The small number of donors limited the genetic and exposure-history diversity represented. Compared with non-shared clonotypes, the clonotypes found in all four sorted-subset donors had higher generation probabilities. Estimated clonotype richness was generally larger for naive than for memory subsets. Sampling was restricted to blood, and TCR repertoires in tissues likely differ from the TCR repertoires found in blood. Pairwise subsampling led to the expectation that sequencing depth would affect the degree of clonotype sharing among donors. Across a few donors, about 5.2% of naive CD4, 3% to 4% of naive CD8, about 2.3% of memory CD4, and roughly 0.41% of memory CD8 clonotypes were shared.

V is cut by 0 bases and J by 4 bases, and the space between the germline ends is 14 bases. Reading from cysteine to phenylalanine, the CDR3 counts 15 amino acids. Left in the record is the CDR3 DNA by itself, 45 bases read in frame from the first base. CDR1 is given as SGDLS and CDR2 as YYNGEE, both from the germline V gene. CD8 naive samples consisted of CD45RO-negative cells that were positively selected for CCR7, yielding a CD45RA+CCR7+ population without TemRA cells. Donors were healthy HIV-negative adults with no recently reported acute infections or vaccinations. Every donor was a Caucasian adult residing in Nashville, Tennessee, USA. Blood was obtained by leukapheresis, after which PBMCs were separated by Ficoll-Histopaque density gradient centrifugation and cryopreserved in liquid nitrogen vapor phase. Analytical flow cytometry was used to check the purity and quantity of every magnetically sorted T cell population. Each sorted fraction had its genomic DNA isolated and then quantified by UV absorbance on a Nanodrop 2000c.

The rearranged segments are TRBV9 and TRBJ2-7; TRBD1 is a weak D gene call, 5 bases matching. The sequencing sample was made of naive CD8+ T cells sorted from blood. Per the publication, the cell subset or site label means: CD45RA+CCR7+. The TCR sequence derives from a man aged 25 to 40 in good health. The CDR3 loop reads CASSVEGMGVYEQYF. The DNA sequence is as follows: TGTGCCAGCAGCGTAGAGGGGATGGGTGTATACGAGCAGTACTTC.